These 30 T cell receptor beta chains came from one sample sequenced in a study of identical twins. TCRdb used MiXCR to reprocess the 5' RACE reads, holding one entry per CDR3 protein. This table has hundreds of thousands of distinct CDR3 sequences, roughly 18% appearing once. These data were also reused for a study on T cells expressing NK-cell markers.

Sequencing input: PBMCs. Source of these receptors: a woman between 18 and 29 years old in good health.

The chain combines TRBV7-2 with TRBJ2-1; TRBD1 is a possible D gene (6 bases). Germline V gene sequence: CDR1 SGHTA, CDR2 FQGNSA. V was clipped by 1 base and J by 9 bases, with 10 bases between them. The CDR3 is 13 amino acids. CDR3 sequence: CASSLGSGAEQFF. The CDR3 DNA follows: TGTGCCAGCAGCTTAGGCTCAGGGGCTGAGCAGTTCTTC.

The chain uses TRBV29-1 and TRBJ2-2, with a weak D call TRBD2 (5 bases). V was trimmed by 3 bases and J by 4 bases, leaving 9 bases between them. The germline V gene encodes CDR1 SQVTM and CDR2 ANQGSEA. The CDR3 covers 13 residues. The CDR3 region is CSVDIASTGELFF. In DNA form, the CDR3 reads TGCAGCGTTGATATAGCGTCCACCGGGGAGCTGTTTTTT.

This clonotype was seen many times. The chain uses TRBV12-3 or TRBV12-4 and TRBJ2-2, with D unclear. This CDR3 comprises 14 residues. V lost 2 bases and J 5 bases, leaving 9 bases between the germline ends. The CDR3 loop is CASSLFSGTGELFF. The CDR3 DNA sequence: TGTGCCAGCAGTTTATTTTCGGGTACCGGGGAGCTGTTTTTT.

This clonotype occurred a few times. The rearrangement links TRBV5-1 to TRBJ1-1; D is undetermined. The germline V gene has CDR1 SGHRS and CDR2 YFSETQ. Trimming shortened V by 4 bases and J by 2 bases, and 9 bases separated the two germline ends. The CDR3 runs 13 residues. As DNA, the CDR3 is TGCGCCAGCAGCCCAACGACAAACACTGAAGCTTTCTTT. Translating gives CASSPTTNTEAFF.

CDR3 coding DNA: TGTGCCAGCAGCGTAGGGAGCGGTAATCCCTACGAGCAGTACTTC. Its translation: CASSVGSGNPYEQYF. The chain couples TRBV9 to TRBJ2-7, with a tentative D call TRBD2 (5 bases). The CDR3 is made up of 15 amino acids. CDR1 and CDR2 (germline): SGDLS, YYNGEE. The germline V and J ends were trimmed by 0 bases and 2 bases, with 12 bases remaining between them.

This clonotype has a handful of counts. The V and J genes are TRBV12-3 or TRBV12-4 and TRBJ1-3, with D possibly TRBD1 on 6 matching bases. The CDR3 runs to 14 residues. Trimming cost V 8 bases and J 0 bases, with 11 bases left between them. CDR3 DNA: TGTGCCAGCCTAATGGACAGCTCTGGAAACACCATATATTTT. This sequence encodes CASLMDSSGNTIYF.

This clonotype came up a few times. The gene calls are TRBV6-5 and TRBJ2-1; possible D gene TRBD1, 5 bases. With 8 bases removed from V and 5 bases from J, the gap between germline ends came to 10 bases. Germline-derived CDR1 and CDR2 are MNHEY and SVGAGI. CDR3 length: 12 amino acids. The CDR3 protein is CASGAINNEQFF. The CDR3 DNA follows: TGTGCCAGCGGGGCGATTAACAATGAGCAGTTCTTC.

V and J are TRBV5-1 and TRBJ2-7; D ambiguous. Trimming took off 0 bases at V and 2 bases at J, with 6 bases between the two ends. CDR1 and CDR2 (germline): SGHRS, YFSETQ. CDR3 length: 13 residues. The CDR3 region is CASSLVTPYEQYF. DNA of the CDR3: TGCGCCAGCAGCTTGGTCACACCCTACGAGCAGTACTTC.

J is TRBJ1-4 and V is TRBV25-1, with TRBD1 matching over 7 bases. The germline V gene encodes CDR1 MGHDK and CDR2 SYGVNS. CDR3 length equals 15 residues. V was clipped by 8 bases and J by 4 bases; unmatched bases: 10. CDR3: CASQALRDSNEKLFF. Here the CDR3 DNA reads TGTGCCAGCCAAGCCTTAAGGGACAGTAATGAAAAACTGTTTTTT.

The CDR3 loop is CSARDMSDTEAFF. Here the CDR3 DNA reads TGCAGTGCTAGAGATATGTCAGACACTGAAGCTTTCTTT. This chain uses TRBV20-1 with TRBJ1-1, with D hard to call. The CDR3 covers 13 residues. V was shortened by 0 bases and J by 3 bases, with 8 bases between the two germline ends. CDR1 is DFQATT, CDR2 SNEGSKA, per germline (reference sequence).

This clonotype was recorded a few times. The rearrangement links TRBV7-2 to TRBJ2-7; D gene unclear. The CDR3 covers 13 residues. V lost 5 bases and J 9 bases, leaving 17 bases between the germline ends. Germline values: CDR1 SGHTA, CDR2 FQGNSA. CDR3 sequence: CASSQTPVGVQYF. CDR3 coding DNA: TGTGCCAGCAGCCAAACCCCCGTGGGTGTGCAGTACTTC.

This clonotype was observed many times. CDR3 sequence: CSVNDRGEKLFF. The CDR3 DNA reads TGCAGTGTCAATGATCGGGGGGAAAAACTGTTTTTT. The V and J genes are TRBV20-1 and TRBJ1-4; weak D call: TRBD1 (5 bases). This CDR3 region has 12 residues. Trimming shortened V by 7 bases and J by 8 bases, and 14 bases separated the two germline ends. From germline, CDR1 is DFQATT and CDR2 SNEGSKA (reference sequence).

This clonotype showed up just a few times. The chain links TRBV14 to TRBJ2-7, with 8 nucleotides matching TRBD1. V was clipped by 4 bases and J by 1 base; unmatched bases: 6. Germline assignment: CDR1 SGHDN and CDR2 FVKESK. CDR3 length: 15 residues. The CDR3 is CASSRGQGTSYEQYF. In DNA, the CDR3 is TGTGCCAGCAGCCGCGGACAGGGAACGTCCTACGAGCAGTACTTC.

The chain uses TRBV4-1 and TRBJ2-5; D is undetermined. V was trimmed by 1 base and J by 5 bases, leaving 11 bases between them. Germline values: CDR1 MGHRA, CDR2 YSYEKL. The CDR3 loop spans 14 amino acids. The chain's CDR3 is CASSQAMYSETQYF. The CDR3 bases are TGCGCCAGCAGCCAAGCAATGTACTCGGAGACCCAGTACTTC.

As DNA, the CDR3 is TGCAGCGTTGAAGACGGACAGGGGGCATGGGAGACCCAGTACTTC. Translation: CSVEDGQGAWETQYF. J is TRBJ2-5 and V is TRBV29-1, with TRBD1 identical over 11 bases. With 0 bases clipped from V and 5 bases from J, the junction kept 5 bases outside the gene matches. Germline V gene lookup returns CDR1 SQVTM and CDR2 ANQGSEA. The CDR3 extends over 15 amino acids.

The gene calls are TRBV27 and TRBJ2-7, with TRBD2 matching 7 bases. Losses at the gene ends were 6 bases for V and 3 bases for J; bases not matched to a gene: 8. The CDR3 totals 14 residues. Germline values: CDR1 MNHEY, CDR2 SMNVEV (reference sequence). CDR3 region: CASSTRSGDYEQYF. In nucleotides, the CDR3 is TGTGCCAGCAGCACCCGGAGCGGGGACTACGAGCAGTACTTC.

In this sample, this clonotype turned up a few times. This chain links TRBV5-6 with TRBJ2-7; D gene uncertain. CDR3 length: 13 residues. Germline CDR1 reads SGHDT; CDR2 reads YYEEEE. The ends were cut back, 3 bases at V and 1 base at J, with 8 bases in the middle. CDR3 bases: TGTGCCAGCAGCTCGAGACGGTCCTACGAGCAGTACTTC. The encoded protein is CASSSRRSYEQYF.

In this sample, this clonotype turned up a few times. J is TRBJ1-1 and V is TRBV6-5; 7 positions agree with TRBD1. V dropped 7 bases and J dropped 4; count of bases not matched to a gene: 6. The CDR3 totals 13 residues. Germline CDR1 and CDR2: MNHEY and SVGAGI. The CDR3 coding sequence is TGTGCCAGCAATTTCCAGGGGGGCACTGAAGCTTTCTTT. This encodes CASNFQGGTEAFF.

This clonotype was counted only a few times. CDR3 DNA sequence: TGTGCCAGCCGGCAAGGGGGACGGCACTATGGCTACACCTTC. This encodes CASRQGGRHYGYTF. The chain employs TRBV6-1 and TRBJ1-2; possibly TRBD1 for D (6 bases). CDR1 MNHNS and CDR2 SASEGT come from the germline V gene. The V gene lost 8 bases and the J gene lost 3 bases, with 16 bases spanning the gap. The CDR3 is 14 residues long.

The table lists this clonotype with a few counts. J is TRBJ2-3 and V is TRBV4-3; D gene uncertain. Between the trimmed V and J ends, which lost 4 bases and 0 bases, there was a span of 14 bases. The CDR3 sequence is 16 residues long. Germline V lookup: CDR1 LGHNA, CDR2 YSLEER. In DNA, the CDR3 is TGCGCCAGCAGCCCCCATCCGGCCACAAGCACAGATACGCAGTATTTT. It specifies CASSPHPATSTDTQYF.

This clonotype was seen a few times. The V and J genes are TRBV6-5 and TRBJ2-1; D gene uncertain. Germline CDR1 is MNHEY and CDR2 is SVGAGI. V dropped 2 bases and J dropped 1 base, with 15 bases sitting between them. The CDR3 loop spans 17 amino acids. The CDR3 reads CASSYRARQLSYNEQFF. In DNA, the CDR3 is TGTGCCAGCAGTTACCGGGCGAGACAATTATCCTACAATGAGCAGTTCTTC.

In nucleotides, the CDR3 is TGTGCCATCAGTCGTACTAGCGGGAAGACCGGGGAGCTGTTTTTT. This codes for CAISRTSGKTGELFF. The rearrangement uses TRBV10-3 and TRBJ2-2; 10 bases fit TRBD2. V lost 5 bases and J lost 5; bases outside the gene matches: 5. The V gene's germline CDR1 is ENHRY and CDR2 SYGVKD. CDR3 length: 15 residues.

The CDR3 sequence: CSASRAGVNYEQYF. The CDR3, as DNA: TGCAGTGCTAGTAGGGCGGGAGTTAACTACGAGCAGTACTTC. V and J are TRBV20-1 and TRBJ2-7; 7 bases align to TRBD2. V gave up 3 bases and J gave up 3 bases; unmatched junction bases: 8. The CDR3 spans 14 residues. Germline lookup yields CDR1 DFQATT and CDR2 SNEGSKA (reference sequence).

This chain uses TRBV14 with TRBJ2-1; 9 nucleotides line up with TRBD2. After removal of 0 bases from V and 9 bases from J, the junction contained 15 bases not matched to a gene. Germline assignment: CDR1 SGHDN and CDR2 FVKESK. CDR3 length: 18 residues. CDR3 DNA: TGTGCCAGCAGCCAAGATGTTGGGTGGGGACTAGCCGATTTTGAGCAGTTCTTC. Translated, it gives CASSQDVGWGLADFEQFF.

The genes are TRBV20-1 and TRBJ2-7, with 7 nucleotides matching TRBD1. This CDR3 is 15 amino acids long. V gave up 0 bases and J gave up 3 bases; unmatched junction bases: 8. In germline, CDR1 is DFQATT, CDR2 SNEGSKA (reference sequence). The CDR3 DNA reads TGCAGTGCTAGAGACTCGGGACAGTCCCACTACGAGCAGTACTTC. This sequence encodes CSARDSGQSHYEQYF.

The chain couples TRBV7-2 to TRBJ2-3, with D uncertain. CDR1 is SGHTA and CDR2 is FQGNSA in the germline V gene. CDR3 size: 16 residues. V was shortened by 3 bases and J by 1 base, with 14 bases between the two germline ends. The CDR3 is CASSFRSNTGTDTQYF. CDR3 in DNA: TGTGCCAGCAGCTTCCGGTCCAATACCGGCACAGATACGCAGTATTTT.

This rearrangement joins TRBV5-1 to TRBJ2-7; D may be TRBD2 (6 bases). Trimming pared 2 bases from V and 0 bases from J, leaving 9 bases between. CDR1 and CDR2 from the germline V gene are SGHRS and YFSETQ. The CDR3 is 14 amino acids. Here the CDR3 reads CASSLQRASYEQYF. Here the CDR3 DNA reads TGCGCCAGCAGCTTACAGCGGGCCTCCTACGAGCAGTACTTC.

The rearrangement joins TRBV5-1 to TRBJ1-1, with D perhaps TRBD1 (5 bases). V was shortened by 3 bases and J by 6 bases, with 15 bases between the two germline ends. In germline, CDR1 is SGHRS, CDR2 YFSETQ. The CDR3 loop spans 14 amino acids. DNA of the CDR3: TGCGCCAGCAGCTCGCAGGGTTTCGAGGCTGAAGCTTTCTTT. Protein sequence: CASSSQGFEAEAFF.

This clonotype was seen only a few times. The J gene is TRBJ2-7, the V gene TRBV7-6; 8 bases align to TRBD2. CDR1 SGHVS and CDR2 FNYEAQ come from the germline V gene. CDR3 length: 16 amino acids. V was clipped by 1 base and J by 4 bases; unmatched bases: 9. CDR3 coding DNA: TGTGCCAGCAGCTTAGGGTCCGGACTAGCATCATACGAGCAGTACTTC. Protein sequence: CASSLGSGLASYEQYF.

V and J are TRBV14 and TRBJ2-5; 11 nucleotides line up with TRBD2. Per the germline V gene, CDR1 is SGHDN and CDR2 is FVKESK. The CDR3 covers 17 residues. V was clipped by 0 bases and J by 5 bases; unmatched bases: 8. The CDR3 nucleotides read TGTGCCAGCAGCCAAGATAGCGGGGGGGCCTTTCGGGAGACCCAGTACTTC. Its translation: CASSQDSGGAFRETQYF.